A single sample is the source of the 7 T cell receptor beta chains below, sequenced in a study of T cells after yellow fever vaccination. One entry per CDR3 protein, called by TCRdb with MiXCR from the 5' RACE reads. The sample consists of around 63,000 distinct CDR3 sequences, 7.4% of them appearing once. Sequencing was performed on CD8+ T cells sorted from PBMCs, taken 15 days after the yellow fever booster vaccination. The receptor set was obtained from a man aged 25 to 45 who received the YFV17D yellow fever vaccine.

This clonotype was detected many times. The CDR3 DNA follows: TGCAGTGCTAGAGTAGGTGATACGCAGTATTTT. Protein sequence: CSARVGDTQYF. The J gene is TRBJ2-3, the V gene TRBV20-1; D call uncertain. There are 11 residues in the CDR3. The germline V and J ends were trimmed by 1 base and 6 bases, with 5 bases remaining between them. Germline V gene sequence: CDR1 DFQATT, CDR2 SNEGSKA (reference sequence).

This clonotype has a handful of counts. The V call is TRBV4-3, the J call TRBJ2-3; D is unresolved. The CDR3 spans 14 residues. The ends were cut back, 1 base at V and 2 bases at J, with 7 bases in the middle. Germline V CDR1 and CDR2: LGHNA, YSLEER. The CDR3 loop is CASSQGFITDTQYF. CDR3 in DNA: TGCGCCAGCAGCCAAGGTTTCATCACAGATACGCAGTATTTT.

The rearrangement joins TRBV19 to TRBJ2-7, with TRBD2 identical over 8 bases. The CDR3 has 13 residues. The V gene end was trimmed by 6 bases and the J gene end by 7 bases; junction bases not matched to a gene: 8. Germline CDR1 is LNHDA and CDR2 is SQIVND (reference sequence). CDR3 loop: CASSHGGAREQYF. The CDR3 nucleotides read TGTGCCAGTAGCCACGGGGGGGCGCGGGAGCAGTACTTC.

This clonotype has a count of ten or more. J is TRBJ2-5 and V is TRBV20-1, with 8 bases matching TRBD2. This CDR3 has 17 residues. Losses at the gene ends were 3 bases for V and 2 bases for J; bases not matched to a gene: 14. Looked up from germline, CDR1 is DFQATT and CDR2 is SNEGSKA (reference sequence). Here the CDR3 DNA reads TGCAGTGCTAGTCTCCTGAGGGGACTAGTCGGGCAAGAGACCCAGTACTTC. Translating it yields CSASLLRGLVGQETQYF.

V and J are TRBV4-2 and TRBJ2-1, with a weak D call TRBD2 (6 bases). The V end was cut by 4 bases, the J end by 0 bases, with 13 bases between. The CDR3 loop spans 16 amino acids. Germline V gives CDR1 LGHNA, CDR2 YNFKEQ. CDR3 nucleotide sequence: TGTGCCAGCAGCCCAGCGGAGCGGGCCTCCTACAATGAGCAGTTCTTC. Translation: CASSPAERASYNEQFF.

This clonotype was observed at least ten times. V usage is TRBV15 and J usage is TRBJ1-2; no definite D call. CDR1 and CDR2 (germline): LNHNV, YYDKDF (reference sequence). V was shortened by 1 base and J by 1 base, with 19 bases between the two germline ends. The CDR3 sequence is 18 residues long. CDR3 sequence: CATSRAEGSTFYNYGYTF. CDR3 coding DNA: TGTGCCACCAGCAGAGCTGAAGGCAGCACCTTTTATAACTATGGCTACACCTTC.

This clonotype was counted at least ten times. The chain combines TRBV20-1 with TRBJ2-7, with D perhaps TRBD2 (5 bases). The germline V gene encodes CDR1 DFQATT and CDR2 SNEGSKA (reference sequence). The CDR3 consists of 14 residues. V was pared by 3 bases and J by 3 bases, with 15 bases between. This CDR3 is CSAREVGRNYEQYF. As DNA, the CDR3 is TGCAGTGCTAGGGAGGTGGGGAGAAACTACGAGCAGTACTTC.